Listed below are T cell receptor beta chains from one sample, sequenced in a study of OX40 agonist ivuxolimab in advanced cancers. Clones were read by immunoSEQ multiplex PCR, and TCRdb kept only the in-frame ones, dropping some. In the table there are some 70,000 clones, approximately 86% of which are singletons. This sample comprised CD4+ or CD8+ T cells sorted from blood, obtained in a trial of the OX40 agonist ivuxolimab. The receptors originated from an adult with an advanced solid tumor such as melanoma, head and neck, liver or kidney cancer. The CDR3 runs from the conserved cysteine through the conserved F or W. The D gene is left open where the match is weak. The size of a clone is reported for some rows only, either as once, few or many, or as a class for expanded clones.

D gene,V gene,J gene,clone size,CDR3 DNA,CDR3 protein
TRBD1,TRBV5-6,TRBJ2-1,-,TGTGCCAGCAGCTCGACCCGGACAGGGATAATTATTTATGAGCAGTTCTTC,CASSSTRTGIIIYEQFF
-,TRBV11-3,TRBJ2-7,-,TGTGCCAGCAGCTTAGATCTCAGGCAGAGCTCCTACGAGCAGTACTTC,CASSLDLRQSSYEQYF
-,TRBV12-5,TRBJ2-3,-,TGTGCTAGTGGCTGGGGCGATACGCAGTATTTT,CASGWGDTQYF
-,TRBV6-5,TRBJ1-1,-,TGTGCCAGCACCCCCCCTGGGGGGGCGCTTCCTGAAGCTTTCTTT,CASTPPGGALPEAFF
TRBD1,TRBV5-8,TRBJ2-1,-,TGTGCCAGCAGAGACATACTGGGCTCCCTACAGGGGCTCTTC,CASRDILGSLQGLF
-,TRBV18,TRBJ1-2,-,TGTGCCAGCTCACCGGGGCAGAATCGCCTCCTGGGCTACACCTTC,CASSPGQNRLLGYTF
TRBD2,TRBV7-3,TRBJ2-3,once,TGTGCCAGCAGCTTAACTCTAGCGGGAGGAATCCAGGATACGCAGTATTTT,CASSLTLAGGIQDTQYF
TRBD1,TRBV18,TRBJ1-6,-,TGTGCCAGCTCACCAGGACAGGGCTCCTATAATTCACCCCTCCACTTT,CASSPGQGSYNSPLHF
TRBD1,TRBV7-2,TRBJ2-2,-,TGTGCCAGCATGGCAGGGGGCTGGACCGGGGAGCTGTTTTTT,CASMAGGWTGELFF
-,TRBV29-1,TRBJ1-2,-,TGCAGCGGACAGAGTAACTATGGCTACACCTTC,CSGQSNYGYTF
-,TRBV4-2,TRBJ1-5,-,TGTGCCAGCAGCCTAGATATCCAATATAGCAATCAGCCCCAGCATTTT,CASSLDIQYSNQPQHF
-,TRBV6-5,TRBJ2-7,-,TGTGCCAGCAGTTACTCGCGACAGGATTACTACGAGCAGTACTTC,CASSYSRQDYYEQYF
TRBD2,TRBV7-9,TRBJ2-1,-,TGTGCCAGCAGCCCCGGGCTAGCGGGAAGTTTCAATGAGCAGTTCTTC,CASSPGLAGSFNEQFF
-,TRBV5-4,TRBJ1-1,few,TGTGCCAGCAGCGCAAGTTGGGGGCCGAACACTGAAGCTTTCTTT,CASSASWGPNTEAFF
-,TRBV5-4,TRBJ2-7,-,TGTGCCAGCAGCTTTCCGTTTGCGGGAGAGCAGTACTTC,CASSFPFAGEQYF
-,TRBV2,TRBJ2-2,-,TGTGCCAGCAAAGGGGCCAAGAGGAACACCGGGGAGCTGTTTTTT,CASKGAKRNTGELFF
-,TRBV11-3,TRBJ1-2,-,TGTGCCAGCAGCTTAGCGACGGGGTTCGACTATGGCTACACCTTC,CASSLATGFDYGYTF
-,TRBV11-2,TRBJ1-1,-,TGTGCCAGCAGCTCCCTTGGAGGGATCGGACAAGCTTTCTTT,CASSSLGGIGQAFF
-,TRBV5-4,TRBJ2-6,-,TGTGCCAGCAGCCCTGGAGGCAGCTCTGGGGCCAACGTCCTGACTTTC,CASSPGGSSGANVLTF
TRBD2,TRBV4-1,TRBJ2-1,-,TGCGCCAGCAGCCAGAGTAGCGGGAGCTCCTACAATGAGCAGTTCTTC,CASSQSSGSSYNEQFF
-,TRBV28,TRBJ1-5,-,TGTGCCAGCAGTTCCACGGGTAATGGTCAGCCCCAGCATTTT,CASSSTGNGQPQHF
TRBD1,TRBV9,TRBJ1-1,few,TGTGCCAGCAGCCCAGGACAGGGGGCTGAAGCTTTCTTT,CASSPGQGAEAFF
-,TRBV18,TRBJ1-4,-,TGTGCCAGCTCACCGTCGGAAGGGGAAAAACTGTTTTTT,CASSPSEGEKLFF
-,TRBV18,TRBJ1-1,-,TGTGCCAGCTCACAGGGGCTAGGTGTTGGGAACACTGAAGCTTTCTTT,CASSQGLGVGNTEAFF
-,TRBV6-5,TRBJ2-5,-,TGTGCCAGCAGCCTACAGGGAGGGGAGACCCAGTACTTC,CASSLQGGETQYF
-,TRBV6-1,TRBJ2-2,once,TGTGCCAGCAGTGACCAGGGTCGGAAGACCGGGGAGCTGTTTTTT,CASSDQGRKTGELFF
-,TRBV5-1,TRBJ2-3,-,TGCGCCAGCAGCTCGGGACAATCAGATACGCAGTATTTT,CASSSGQSDTQYF
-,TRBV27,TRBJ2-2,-,TGTGCCAGCAGTCCAGGGACATTTACCGGGGAGCTGTTTTTT,CASSPGTFTGELFF
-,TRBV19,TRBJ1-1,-,TGTGCCAGTAGTATAGATCCGGGGTTGAACACTGAAGCTTTCTTT,CASSIDPGLNTEAFF
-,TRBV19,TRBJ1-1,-,TGTGCCAGTAGTATAGTCTCGGGTAGGGCCACTGAAGCTTTCTTT,CASSIVSGRATEAFF
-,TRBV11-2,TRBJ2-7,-,TGTGCCAGCAGCTTAGATCGGTTGGGGGAGCAGTACTTC,CASSLDRLGEQYF
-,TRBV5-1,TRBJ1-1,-,TGCGCCAGCAGCCCACAGGCGACGAACACTGAAGCTTTCTTT,CASSPQATNTEAFF